These 8 T cell receptor beta chains share one sample of origin, sequenced in a study of esophageal squamous cell carcinoma under preoperative chemotherapy. One entry per CDR3 protein results from TCRdb running MiXCR on the PCR reads. Among about 30,000 distinct CDR3 sequences listed, roughly 50% were seen once. The time point here: before preoperative PTX-NDP chemotherapy. This sample was obtained from a patient given preoperative chemotherapy. The receptors stem from a human donor with esophageal squamous cell carcinoma. The donor label of this sample is uncertain.

J is TRBJ2-5 and V is TRBV7-2; D is undetermined. The DNA matches TRBJ2-7 better at its end, which makes the J call doubtful. Germline CDR1 reads SGHTA; CDR2 reads FQGNSA. The CDR3 is 12 residues long. The CDR3 here is CASSFTDYEQYF. CDR3 nucleotide sequence: TGTGCCAGCAGCTTCACTGACTACGAGCAGTACTTC.

This chain joins TRBV7-3 and TRBJ2-1; TRBD1 matches 7 bases. The germline V gene has CDR1 SGHTA and CDR2 FQGTGA. The V segment lost 5 bases and the J segment 6 bases; nucleotides outside the gene matches: 7. There are 14 residues in the CDR3. This chain's CDR3 is CASSKRGLGNEQFF. In DNA form, the CDR3 reads TGTGCCAGCAGCAAGAGGGGGCTCGGCAATGAGCAGTTCTTC.

The chain combines TRBV6-5 with TRBJ2-7, with 8 bases identical to TRBD2. The end of the DNA fits TRBJ2-5 better, so the J call may be wrong. This CDR3 comprises 16 residues. The germline V gene has CDR1 MNHEY and CDR2 SVGAGI. The CDR3 region has the DNA TGTGCCAGCAGTTACTCGACACTAGCGGTCCAAGAGACCCAGTACTTC. Translated: CASSYSTLAVQETQYF.

This clonotype occurred many times. CDR3 nucleotides: TGTGCCAGCAGCCCCGTAGAAACTAGCACAGATACGCAGTATTTT. It translates to CASSPVETSTDTQYF. The chain employs TRBV7-9 and TRBJ2-3; D is uncertain. Germline V CDR1 and CDR2: SEHNR, FQNEAQ (reference sequence). The V end was cut by 5 bases, the J end by 0 bases, with 12 bases between. This CDR3 contains 15 residues.

J is TRBJ2-5 and V is TRBV7-6; 8 bases match TRBD2. The CDR3 loop spans 15 amino acids. CDR1 and CDR2 from the germline V gene are SGHVS and FNYEAQ. The CDR3 is CGAGLGGGAQETQYF. DNA for the CDR3: TGTGGCGCGGGCCTCGGGGGGGGTGCCCAAGAGACCCAGTACTTC.

By share, this clonotype counts as medium-sized (0.01 to 0.1%). V usage is TRBV7-8 and J usage is TRBJ2-7, with D possibly matching TRBD2 (6 bases). The CDR3 has 12 residues. The germline gives CDR1 SGHVS, CDR2 FQNEAQ. V lost 5 bases, J lost 5 bases, and 10 bases lay in between. This chain's CDR3 is CASSIGGNEQYF. DNA for the CDR3: TGTGCCAGCAGCATTGGGGGGAACGAGCAGTACTTC. Full variable domain (outside the CDR3, taken from reference TRBV7-8 and TRBJ2-7): GAGVSQSPRYKVAKRGQDVALRCDPISGHVSLFWYQQALGQGPEFLTYFQNEAQLDKSGLPSDRFFAERPEGSVSTLKIQRTQQEDSAVYLCASSIGGNEQYFGPGTRLTVT.

The table lists this clonotype with many counts. The CDR3 DNA follows: TGTGCCAGCAGTACCCTAGCGGGCCTGGGCGAGCAGTACTTC. Protein: CASSTLAGLGEQYF. The J gene is TRBJ2-7, the V gene TRBV27; 8 nucleotides align to TRBD2. The CDR3 sequence is 14 residues long. Looked up from germline, CDR1 is MNHEY and CDR2 is SMNVEV (reference sequence). Losses at the gene ends were 5 bases for V and 6 bases for J; bases not matched to a gene: 9.

A word on this clonotype: Its ends do not fully match the called genes, so a read error is possible. The V call is TRBV7-2, the J call TRBJ2-1; TRBD2 agrees at 9 bases. Germline loops: CDR1 SGHTA, CDR2 FQGNSA. The CDR3 consists of 16 residues. DNA of the CDR3: TGTGCCAGCAGCCCATCTAGCGGGGTCTCCTACGATGAGCAGTATTTC. This codes for CASSPSSGVSYDEQYF.